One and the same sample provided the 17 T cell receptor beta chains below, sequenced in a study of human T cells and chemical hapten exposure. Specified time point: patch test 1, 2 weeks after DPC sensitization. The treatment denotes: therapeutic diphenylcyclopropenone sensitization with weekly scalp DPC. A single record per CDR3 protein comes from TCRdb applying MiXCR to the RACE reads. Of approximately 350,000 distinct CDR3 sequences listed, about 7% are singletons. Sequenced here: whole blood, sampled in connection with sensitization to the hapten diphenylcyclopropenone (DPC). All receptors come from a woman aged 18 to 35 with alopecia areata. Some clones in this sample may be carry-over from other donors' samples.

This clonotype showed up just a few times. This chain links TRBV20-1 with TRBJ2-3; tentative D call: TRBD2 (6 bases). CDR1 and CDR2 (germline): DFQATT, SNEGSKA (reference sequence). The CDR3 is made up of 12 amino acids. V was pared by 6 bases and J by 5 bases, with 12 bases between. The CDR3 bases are TGCAGTGCCGCAACCGGGGGAGATACGCAGTATTTT. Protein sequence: CSAATGGDTQYF.

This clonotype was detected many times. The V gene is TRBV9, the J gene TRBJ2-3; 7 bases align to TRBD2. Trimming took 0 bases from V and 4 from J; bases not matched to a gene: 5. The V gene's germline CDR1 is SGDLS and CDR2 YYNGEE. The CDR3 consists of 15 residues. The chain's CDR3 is CASSVASLAADTQYF. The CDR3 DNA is TGTGCCAGCAGCGTAGCTAGTCTAGCGGCAGATACGCAGTATTTT.

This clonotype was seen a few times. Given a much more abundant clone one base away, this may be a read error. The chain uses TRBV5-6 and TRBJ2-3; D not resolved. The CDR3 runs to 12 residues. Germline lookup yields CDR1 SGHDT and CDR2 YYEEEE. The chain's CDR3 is CASSFISNTQNF. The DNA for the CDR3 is TGTGCCAGCAGCTTTATATCGAATACGCAGAATTTT.

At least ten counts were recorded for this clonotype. The CDR3 DNA follows: TGCAGCGTTGTAGGGACAGGGGGCACAGATACGCAGTATTTT. This translates into CSVVGTGGTDTQYF. The J gene is TRBJ2-3, the V gene TRBV29-1; 10 nucleotides agree with TRBD1. Germline V CDR1 and CDR2: SQVTM, ANQGSEA. The V and J ends lost 4 bases and 1 base, in that order; junction bases with no gene match: 2. The CDR3 has 14 amino acids.

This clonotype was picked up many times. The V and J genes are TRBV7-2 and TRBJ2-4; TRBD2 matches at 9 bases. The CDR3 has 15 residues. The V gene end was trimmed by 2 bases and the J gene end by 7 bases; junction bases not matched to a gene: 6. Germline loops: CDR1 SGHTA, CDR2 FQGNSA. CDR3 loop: CASSLSRLAGNIQYF. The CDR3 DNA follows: TGTGCCAGCAGCTTAAGTAGGCTAGCGGGGAACATTCAGTACTTC. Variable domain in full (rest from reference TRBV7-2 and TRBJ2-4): GAGVSQSPSNKVTEKGKDVELRCDPISGHTALYWYRQSLGQGLEFLIYFQGNSAPDKSGLPSDRFSAERTGGSVSTLTIQRTQQEDSAVYLCASSLSRLAGNIQYFGAGTRLSVL.

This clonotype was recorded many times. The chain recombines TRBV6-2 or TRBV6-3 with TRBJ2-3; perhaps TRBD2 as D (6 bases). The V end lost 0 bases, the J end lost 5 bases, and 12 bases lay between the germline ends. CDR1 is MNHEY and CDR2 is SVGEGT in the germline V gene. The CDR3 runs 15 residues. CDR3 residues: CASSYSLEGKDTQYF. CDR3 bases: TGTGCCAGCAGTTACTCGTTGGAGGGGAAAGATACGCAGTATTTT.

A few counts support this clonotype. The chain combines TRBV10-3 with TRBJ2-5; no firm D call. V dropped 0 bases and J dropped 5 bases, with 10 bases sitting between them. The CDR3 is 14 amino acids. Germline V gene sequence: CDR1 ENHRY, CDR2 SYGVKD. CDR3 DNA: TGTGCCATCAGTGAGTCTGATAGTCCGGAGACCCAGTACTTC. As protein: CAISESDSPETQYF.

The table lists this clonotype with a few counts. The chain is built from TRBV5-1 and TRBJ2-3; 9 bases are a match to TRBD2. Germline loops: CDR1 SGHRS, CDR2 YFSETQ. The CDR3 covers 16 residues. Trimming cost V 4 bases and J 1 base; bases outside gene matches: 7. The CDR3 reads CASSIQRGARTDTQYF. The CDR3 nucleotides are TGCGCCAGCAGCATCCAGCGGGGGGCGCGCACAGATACGCAGTATTTT.

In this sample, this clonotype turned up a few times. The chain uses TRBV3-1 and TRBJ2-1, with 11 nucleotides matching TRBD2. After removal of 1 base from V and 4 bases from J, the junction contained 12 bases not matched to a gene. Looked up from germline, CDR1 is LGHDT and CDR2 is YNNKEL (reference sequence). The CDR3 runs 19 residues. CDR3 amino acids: CASSQVRLAGGTGYNEQFF. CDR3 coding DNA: TGTGCCAGCAGCCAAGTCCGCCTAGCGGGGGGAACCGGATACAATGAGCAGTTCTTC.

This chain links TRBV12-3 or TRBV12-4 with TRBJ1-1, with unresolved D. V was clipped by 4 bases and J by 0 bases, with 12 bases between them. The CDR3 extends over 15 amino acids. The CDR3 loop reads CASSSRWEVNTEAFF. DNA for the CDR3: TGTGCCAGCAGTTCCCGGTGGGAGGTGAACACTGAAGCTTTCTTT.

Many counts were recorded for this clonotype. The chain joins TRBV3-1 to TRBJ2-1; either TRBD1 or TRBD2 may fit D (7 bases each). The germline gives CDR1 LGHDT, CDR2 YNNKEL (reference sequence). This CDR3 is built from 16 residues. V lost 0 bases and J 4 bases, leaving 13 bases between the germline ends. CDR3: CASSQEPRGGYNEQFF. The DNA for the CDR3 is TGTGCCAGCAGCCAAGAACCCAGGGGGGGTTACAATGAGCAGTTCTTC.

In DNA form, the CDR3 reads TGTGCCAGCAGCCAAGTAGGACAGGGGATTAATGAAAAACTGTTTTTT. Its protein product is CASSQVGQGINEKLFF. V and J are TRBV4-2 and TRBJ1-4; 9 positions agree with TRBD1. This CDR3 contains 16 residues. V was clipped by 1 base and J by 4 bases; unmatched bases: 4. Germline CDR1 is LGHNA and CDR2 is YNFKEQ.

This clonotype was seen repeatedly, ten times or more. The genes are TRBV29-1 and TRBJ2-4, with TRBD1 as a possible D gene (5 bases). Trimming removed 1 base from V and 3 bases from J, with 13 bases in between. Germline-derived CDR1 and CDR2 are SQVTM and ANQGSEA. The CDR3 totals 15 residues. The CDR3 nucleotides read TGCAGCGTTGAAGGGCAGGGCTGGGGCAAAAACATTCAGTACTTC. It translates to CSVEGQGWGKNIQYF.

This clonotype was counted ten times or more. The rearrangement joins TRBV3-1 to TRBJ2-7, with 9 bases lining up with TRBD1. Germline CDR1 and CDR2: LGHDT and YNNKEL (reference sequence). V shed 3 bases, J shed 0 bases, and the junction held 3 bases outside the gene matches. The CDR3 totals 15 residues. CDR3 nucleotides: TGTGCCAGCAGCCACAGACAGGGGGGCTCCTACGAGCAGTACTTC. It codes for CASSHRQGGSYEQYF.

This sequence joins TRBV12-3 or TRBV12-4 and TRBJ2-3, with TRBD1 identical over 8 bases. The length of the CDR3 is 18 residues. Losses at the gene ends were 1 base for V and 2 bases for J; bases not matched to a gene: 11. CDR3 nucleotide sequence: TGTGCCAGCAGTTTAGTGAGGACAGGGACCCCGATCACAGATACGCAGTATTTT. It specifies CASSLVRTGTPITDTQYF.

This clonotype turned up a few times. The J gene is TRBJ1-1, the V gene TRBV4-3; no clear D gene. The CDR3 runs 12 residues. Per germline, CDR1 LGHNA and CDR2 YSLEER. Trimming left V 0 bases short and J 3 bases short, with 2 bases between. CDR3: CASSQDDTEAFF. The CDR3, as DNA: TGCGCCAGCAGCCAAGATGACACTGAAGCTTTCTTT.

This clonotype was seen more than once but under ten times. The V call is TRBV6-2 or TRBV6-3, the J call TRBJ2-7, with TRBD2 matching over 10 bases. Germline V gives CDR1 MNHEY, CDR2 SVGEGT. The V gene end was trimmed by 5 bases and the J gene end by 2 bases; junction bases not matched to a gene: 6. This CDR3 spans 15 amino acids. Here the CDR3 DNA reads TGTGCCAGCAGTCGGGACCTAGCGGGGGCCTACGAGCAGTACTTC. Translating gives CASSRDLAGAYEQYF.